The 5 T cell receptor beta chains below were found in one sample sequenced in a study of blood T cell repertoires in COVID-19. Only in-frame clones appear in the TCRdb table, and some are missing; sequencing was by immunoSEQ multiplex PCR. The sample yields about 200,000 clones, around three quarters seen once. Sequenced material: peripheral blood. The receptors stem from a woman between 65 and 79 years old with acute or convalescent COVID-19.

V is TRBV5-1 and J is TRBJ2-1, with 8 positions matching TRBD2. V lost 5 bases to trimming and J lost 0 bases; unmatched junction nucleotides: 4. The CDR3 spans 15 residues. Germline CDR1 SGHRS, CDR2 YFSETQ. CDR3 protein: CASRGSGSSYNEQFF. The CDR3, as DNA: TGCGCCAGCAGGGGCAGCGGGAGCTCCTACAATGAGCAGTTCTTC.

This clone has only one observation. The rearrangement uses TRBV5-4 and TRBJ2-3; D may be TRBD2 (6 bases). The V end was cut by 0 bases, the J end by 5 bases, with 10 bases between. Looked up from germline, CDR1 is SGHNT and CDR2 is YYREEE (reference sequence). This CDR3 has 14 residues. The CDR3 nucleotides read TGTGCCAGCAGCTTGGGAGGGGAGGTAGATACGCAGTATTTT. Translated: CASSLGGEVDTQYF.

This clone came up many times. The chain employs TRBV6-5 and TRBJ1-6; 7 nucleotides align to TRBD1. V shed 0 bases and J 9 bases; nucleotides not matched to a gene: 5. The CDR3 is 15 amino acids. Germline-derived CDR1 and CDR2 are MNHEY and SVGAGI. CDR3 coding DNA: TGTGCCAGCAGTTACTCGAATCAGGGGGGTTCACCCCTCCACTTT. As protein: CASSYSNQGGSPLHF.

This clone was observed a few times. This chain uses TRBV5-5 with TRBJ1-6; TRBD1 might be the D (6 bases). Deletions cut 6 bases from V and 8 bases from J, with 18 bases between. The germline V gene has CDR1 SGHKS and CDR2 YYEKEE (reference sequence). The CDR3 runs 15 residues. CDR3 loop: CASTLLGTRDSPLHF. As DNA, the CDR3 is TGTGCCAGCACCCTCCTAGGGACAAGGGATTCACCCCTCCACTTT.

The rearrangement links TRBV18 to TRBJ2-3, with a possible D match to TRBD2 (5 bases). Trimming left V 2 bases short and J 3 bases short, with 12 bases between. This CDR3 is 15 amino acids long. Germline V CDR1 and CDR2: KGHSH, LQKENI. The CDR3, as DNA: TGTGCCAGCTCACCAGGGTCCGGGAATACAGATACGCAGTATTTT. Translated, it gives CASSPGSGNTDTQYF.